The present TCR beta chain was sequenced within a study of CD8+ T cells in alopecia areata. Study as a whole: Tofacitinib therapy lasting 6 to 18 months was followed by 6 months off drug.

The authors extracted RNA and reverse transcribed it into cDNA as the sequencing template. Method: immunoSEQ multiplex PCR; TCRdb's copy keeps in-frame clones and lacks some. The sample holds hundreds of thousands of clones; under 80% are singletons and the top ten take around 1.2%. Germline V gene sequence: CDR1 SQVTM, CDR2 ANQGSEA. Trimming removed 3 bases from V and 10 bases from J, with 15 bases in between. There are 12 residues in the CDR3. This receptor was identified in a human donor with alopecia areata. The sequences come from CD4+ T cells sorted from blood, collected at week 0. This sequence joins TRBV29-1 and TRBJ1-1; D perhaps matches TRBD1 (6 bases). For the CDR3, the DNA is TGCAGCGTTGAGGGGGCAGGGTCGGTAGCTTTCTTT. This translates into CSVEGAGSVAFF. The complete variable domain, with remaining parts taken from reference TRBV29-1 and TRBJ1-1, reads SAVISQKPSRDICQRGTSLTIQCQVDSQVTMMFWYRQQPGQSLTLIATANQGSEATYESGFVIDKFPISRPNLTFSTLTVSNMSPEDSSIYLCSVEGAGSVAFFGQGTRLTVV.